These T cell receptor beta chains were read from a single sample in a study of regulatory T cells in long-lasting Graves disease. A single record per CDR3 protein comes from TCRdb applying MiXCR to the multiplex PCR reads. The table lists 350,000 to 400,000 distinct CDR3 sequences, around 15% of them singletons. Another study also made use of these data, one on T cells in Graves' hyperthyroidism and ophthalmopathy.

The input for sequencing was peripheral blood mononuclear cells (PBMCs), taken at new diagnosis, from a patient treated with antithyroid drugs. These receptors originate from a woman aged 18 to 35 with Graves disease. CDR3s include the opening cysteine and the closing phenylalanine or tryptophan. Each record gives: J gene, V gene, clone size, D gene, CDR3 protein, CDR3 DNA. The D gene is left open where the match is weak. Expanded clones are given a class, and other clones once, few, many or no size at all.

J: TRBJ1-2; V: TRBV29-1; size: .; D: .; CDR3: CSPGDYGYTF; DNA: TGCAGCCCCGGGGACTATGGCTACACCTTC
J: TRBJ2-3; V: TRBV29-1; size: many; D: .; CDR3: CSVILQLARSSDTQYF; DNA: TGCAGCGTTATCCTACAACTAGCAAGGTCGTCCGATACGCAGTATTTT
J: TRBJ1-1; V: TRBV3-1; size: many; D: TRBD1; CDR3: CASSQPTGGAGAFF; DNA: TGTGCCAGCAGCCAACCCACAGGGGGGGCTGGTGCTTTCTTT
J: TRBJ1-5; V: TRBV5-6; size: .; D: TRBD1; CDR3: CASSLQLDREDQPQHF; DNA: TGTGCCAGCAGCCTCCAGTTGGACAGGGAGGATCAGCCCCAGCATTTT
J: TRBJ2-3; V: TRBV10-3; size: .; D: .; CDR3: CAISESPESTDTQYF; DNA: TGTGCCATCAGTGAGTCACCTGAGAGCACAGATACGCAGTATTTT
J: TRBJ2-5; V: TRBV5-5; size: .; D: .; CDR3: CASSFRSSRTQYF; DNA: TGTGCCAGCAGCTTCAGGAGTTCCAGGACCCAGTACTTC
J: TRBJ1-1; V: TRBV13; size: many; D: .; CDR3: CASSSGPYTEAFF; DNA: TGTGCCAGCAGCTCTGGACCTTACACTGAAGCTTTCTTT
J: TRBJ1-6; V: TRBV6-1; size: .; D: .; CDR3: CASKQGIDSPLHF; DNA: TGTGCCAGCAAACAGGGAATCGATTCACCCCTCCACTTT
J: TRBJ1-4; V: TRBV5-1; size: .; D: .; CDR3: CASSLAGALFNEKLFF; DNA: TGCGCCAGCAGCTTGGCGGGCGCGTTATTTAATGAAAAACTGTTTTTT
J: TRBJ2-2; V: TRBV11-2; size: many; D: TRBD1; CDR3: CASSYRGMNTGELFF; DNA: TGTGCCAGCAGTTACAGGGGGATGAACACCGGGGAGCTGTTTTTT
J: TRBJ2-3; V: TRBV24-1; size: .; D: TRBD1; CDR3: CATSRTGGSTDTQYF; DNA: TGTGCCACCAGTAGGACAGGGGGCAGCACAGATACGCAGTATTTT
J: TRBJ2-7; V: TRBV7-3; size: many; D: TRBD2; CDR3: CASTGRTRFYEQYF; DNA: TGTGCCAGCACCGGGAGGACTAGGTTCTACGAGCAGTACTTC
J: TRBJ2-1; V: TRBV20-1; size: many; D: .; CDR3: CSALPGGGTYNEQFF; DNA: TGCAGTGCTCTCCCAGGTGGCGGAACCTACAATGAGCAGTTCTTC
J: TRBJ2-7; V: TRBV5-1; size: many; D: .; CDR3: CASSFGTAYEQYF; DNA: TGCGCCAGCAGCTTTGGGACGGCCTACGAGCAGTACTTC
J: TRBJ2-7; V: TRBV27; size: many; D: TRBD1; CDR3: CASSPRQGTSSYEQYF; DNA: TGTGCCAGCAGTCCACGACAGGGCACTAGCTCCTACGAGCAGTACTTC
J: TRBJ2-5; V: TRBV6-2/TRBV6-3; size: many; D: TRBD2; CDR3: CASSYSLTSGEETQYF; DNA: TGTGCCAGCAGTTACTCTCTGACTAGCGGGGAAGAGACCCAGTACTTC
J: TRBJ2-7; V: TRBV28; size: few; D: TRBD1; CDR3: CASRARDSSLHEQYF; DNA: TGTGCCAGCAGGGCCCGGGACAGTTCTCTCCACGAGCAGTACTTC
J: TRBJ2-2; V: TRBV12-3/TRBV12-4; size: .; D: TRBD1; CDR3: CASSPGQGSTGELFF; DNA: TGTGCCAGCAGTCCCGGACAGGGGAGTACCGGGGAGCTGTTTTTT
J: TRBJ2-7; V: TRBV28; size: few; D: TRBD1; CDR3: CASSSHLGQASYEQYF; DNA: TGTGCCAGCAGTTCCCACTTGGGACAGGCTTCCTACGAGCAGTACTTC
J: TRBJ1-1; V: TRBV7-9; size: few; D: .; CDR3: CASSRGGTENTEAFF; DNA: TGTGCCAGCAGCCGTGGTGGGACCGAGAACACTGAAGCTTTCTTT
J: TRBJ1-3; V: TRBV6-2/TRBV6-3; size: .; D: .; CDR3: CANSEGQPSGNTIYF; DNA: TGTGCCAACTCGGAGGGCCAACCCTCTGGAAACACCATATATTTT
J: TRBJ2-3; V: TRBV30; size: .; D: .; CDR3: CAWSGGERDTQYF; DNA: TGTGCCTGGAGTGGGGGGGAGAGAGATACGCAGTATTTT
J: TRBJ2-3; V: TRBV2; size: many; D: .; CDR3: CASAGPLTDTQYF; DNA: TGTGCCAGCGCTGGACCTCTAACAGATACGCAGTATTTT
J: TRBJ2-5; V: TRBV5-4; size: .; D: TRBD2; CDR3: CASSPRLAGVETQYF; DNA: TGTGCCAGCAGCCCCAGGCTAGCGGGAGTGGAGACCCAGTACTTC
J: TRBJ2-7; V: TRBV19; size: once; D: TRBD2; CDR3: CASSHSSGGRDKQYF; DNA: TGTGCCAGTAGTCACTCTAGCGGGGGGCGCGACAAGCAGTACTTC
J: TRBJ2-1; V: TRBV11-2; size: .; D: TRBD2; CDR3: CASSSPSGTSGFYNEQFF; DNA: TGTGCCAGCAGCTCTCCCTCCGGGACTAGCGGATTCTACAATGAGCAGTTCTTC
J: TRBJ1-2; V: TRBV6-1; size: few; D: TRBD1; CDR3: CASNPSGGGYGYTF; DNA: TGTGCCAGCAACCCTTCAGGGGGCGGCTATGGCTACACCTTC
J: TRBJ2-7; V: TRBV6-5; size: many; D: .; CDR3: CASSLGRVVYEQYF; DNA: TGTGCCAGCAGTTTGGGCAGGGTGGTCTACGAGCAGTACTTC
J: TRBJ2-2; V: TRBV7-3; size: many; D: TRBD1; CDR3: CASTPYRGETGELFF; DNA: TGTGCCAGTACCCCTTACAGGGGAGAAACCGGGGAGCTGTTTTTT
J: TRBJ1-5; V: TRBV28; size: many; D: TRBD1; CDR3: CASSEDRGRGRGSNQPQHF; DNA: TGTGCCAGCAGTGAGGACAGGGGGCGAGGTCGGGGGAGCAATCAGCCCCAGCATTTT
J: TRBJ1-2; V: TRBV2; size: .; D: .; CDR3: CASRVIVTGGYTF; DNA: TGTGCCAGCAGGGTGATCGTCACAGGGGGCTACACCTTC
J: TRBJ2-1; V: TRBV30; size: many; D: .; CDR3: CAWSFRRGPGNEQFF; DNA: TGTGCCTGGAGCTTTCGGAGAGGGCCAGGCAATGAGCAGTTCTTC
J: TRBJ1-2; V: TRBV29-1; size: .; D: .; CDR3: CSVGIGIDYGYTF; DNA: TGCAGCGTGGGGATCGGGATAGATTATGGCTACACCTTC
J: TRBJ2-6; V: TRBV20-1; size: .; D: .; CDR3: CSARGAFPTGANVLTF; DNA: TGCAGTGCCAGGGGGGCTTTCCCCACTGGGGCCAACGTCCTGACTTTC
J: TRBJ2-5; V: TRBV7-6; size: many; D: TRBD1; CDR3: CASSHGTGFQETQYF; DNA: TGTGCCAGCAGCCATGGGACAGGGTTCCAAGAGACCCAGTACTTC
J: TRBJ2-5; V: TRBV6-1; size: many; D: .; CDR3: CASSGQPQETQYF; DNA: TGTGCCAGCAGTGGGCAGCCCCAAGAGACCCAGTACTTC
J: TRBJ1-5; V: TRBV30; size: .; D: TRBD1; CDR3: CAWSFGQGAGQPQHF; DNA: TGTGCCTGGAGTTTCGGCCAGGGGGCCGGTCAGCCCCAGCATTTT
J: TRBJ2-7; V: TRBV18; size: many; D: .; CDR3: CASSPMTVEQYF; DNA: TGTGCCAGCTCACCGATGACTGTCGAGCAGTACTTC
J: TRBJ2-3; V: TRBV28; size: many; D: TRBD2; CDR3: CASSRLAGAVTDTQYF; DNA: TGTGCCAGCAGTCGACTAGCGGGGGCCGTCACAGATACGCAGTATTTT
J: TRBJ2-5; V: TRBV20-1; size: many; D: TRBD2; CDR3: CSAQELAGVRETQYF; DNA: TGCAGTGCCCAAGAACTAGCGGGAGTAAGAGAGACCCAGTACTTC
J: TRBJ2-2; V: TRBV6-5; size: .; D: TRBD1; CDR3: CASGYSGQGAGTGELFF; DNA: TGTGCCAGCGGTTACTCGGGGCAGGGGGCGGGAACCGGGGAGCTGTTTTTT
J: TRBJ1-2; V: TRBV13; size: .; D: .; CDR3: CASSKNRGPPSYTF; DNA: TGTGCCAGCAGCAAGAATCGCGGTCCGCCGAGCTACACCTTC
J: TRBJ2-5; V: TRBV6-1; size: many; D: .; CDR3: CASREGTPGETQYF; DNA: TGTGCCAGCAGAGAGGGGACCCCTGGGGAGACCCAGTACTTC
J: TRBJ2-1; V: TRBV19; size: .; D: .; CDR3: CASSIEQISYNEQFF; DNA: TGTGCCAGTAGTATAGAACAGATCTCCTACAATGAGCAGTTCTTC
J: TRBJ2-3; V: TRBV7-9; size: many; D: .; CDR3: CASGAVDTQYF; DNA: TGTGCCAGCGGGGCAGTAGATACGCAGTATTTT